These 15 T cell receptor beta chains were sequenced from one sample in a study of T-cell memory formation after mild COVID-19 (dated by TCRdb to about 2021). Libraries were constructed by 5' RACE. Sequencing relied on an Illumina NovaSeq 6000. TCRdb reprocessing: public reads trimmed at Q25 with fastp, clones called with MiXCR, in-frame beta chains kept. Each record represents a unique CDR3 protein, reported with the most common genes and DNA among its rows. Here the sample has roughly 600,000 distinct CDR3 sequences; roughly 17% occur a single time. The ten most abundant clones make up about 11% of the sample. The sample comprised PBMCs or a T cell subset sorted from them (not recorded which). Receptors originate from an adult woman who had mild COVID-19 (a few samples of this study predate the infection). The sample titles of this study are shuffled in the database, so cell type and time point are left out; the donor was told from shared clones.

A few counts support this clonotype. J is TRBJ2-4 and V is TRBV12-3 or TRBV12-4; D perhaps matches TRBD2 (6 bases). Trimming took 7 bases from V and 0 from J, leaving 19 bases between them. The CDR3 has 17 amino acids. CDR3 amino acids: CASTLWGSGLAKNIQYF. The CDR3 DNA is TGTGCCAGCACCCTTTGGGGTAGCGGACTAGCCAAAAACATTCAGTACTTC.

The rearrangement uses TRBV24-1 and TRBJ1-5; no clear D gene. The germline V gene has CDR1 KGHDR and CDR2 SFDVKD. This CDR3 contains 14 residues. Deletions cut 4 bases from V and 0 bases from J, with 6 bases between. As DNA, the CDR3 is TGTGCCACCAGTGAAACTTATAGCAATCAGCCCCAGCATTTT. It yields the protein CATSETYSNQPQHF.

The chain joins TRBV7-2 to TRBJ2-7; TRBD2 agrees at 10 bases. J lost 3 bases, V lost 5 bases, and 10 bases had no gene match. CDR3 length: 16 amino acids. Germline V gives CDR1 SGHTA, CDR2 FQGNSA. CDR3 in amino acids: CASSATKLAGFYEQYF. In DNA, the CDR3 is TGTGCCAGCAGCGCCACAAAACTAGCGGGGTTCTACGAGCAGTACTTC. Variable domain in full (rest from reference TRBV7-2 and TRBJ2-7): GAGVSQSPSNKVTEKGKDVELRCDPISGHTALYWYRQSLGQGLEFLIYFQGNSAPDKSGLPSDRFSAERTGGSVSTLTIQRTQQEDSAVYLCASSATKLAGFYEQYFGPGTRLTVT.

The gene calls are TRBV5-1 and TRBJ2-7; weak D call: TRBD2 (5 bases). Germline V lookup: CDR1 SGHRS, CDR2 YFSETQ. V was pared by 1 base and J by 5 bases, with 13 bases between. This CDR3 comprises 14 residues. The CDR3 here is CASSLPQRSHEQYF. DNA of the CDR3: TGCGCCAGCAGCTTGCCCCAGCGGAGTCACGAGCAGTACTTC.

CDR3 sequence (DNA): TGTGCCAGCAGTGAATCTACTGAGGGGGGGAATCAGCCCCAGCATTTT. Translating it yields CASSESTEGGNQPQHF. This sequence joins TRBV25-1 and TRBJ1-5; TRBD1 might be the D (6 bases). The CDR3 contains 16 residues. Trimming cost V 1 base and J 4 bases, with 14 bases left between them. Germline CDR1 reads MGHDK; CDR2 reads SYGVNS.

This clonotype was seen a few times. The gene calls are TRBV6-6 and TRBJ1-6, with 9 bases fitting TRBD1. CDR3 size: 16 residues. V lost 6 bases, J lost 5 bases, and 8 bases stayed unmatched. CDR1 is MNHNY and CDR2 is SVGAGI in the germline V gene (reference sequence). CDR3 in amino acids: CASRLQGAGHNSPLHF. The CDR3 nucleotides are TGTGCCAGCAGACTACAGGGGGCCGGGCATAATTCACCCCTCCACTTT.

The chain combines TRBV7-3 with TRBJ2-2, with TRBD2 matching over 8 bases. Germline CDR1 reads SGHTA; CDR2 reads FQGTGA. There are 16 residues in the CDR3. The ends lost 0 bases at V and 5 bases at J; junction bases unmatched: 5. The CDR3 sequence is CASSLTAGAETGELFF. CDR3 sequence (DNA): TGTGCCAGCAGCTTAACAGCGGGGGCGGAGACCGGGGAGCTGTTTTTT.

This sequence joins TRBV25-1 and TRBJ1-1; D not resolved. The CDR3 extends over 13 amino acids. CDR1 is MGHDK and CDR2 is SYGVNS in the germline V gene. V was pared by 6 bases and J by 8 bases, with 16 bases between. CDR3: CASRWDLSAEAFF. The CDR3 DNA is TGTGCCAGCAGATGGGATTTGTCGGCCGAAGCTTTCTTT.

In this sample, this clonotype turned up a few times. The CDR3 region is CSAIGRVHSYEQYF. The CDR3 nucleotides are TGCAGTGCTATCGGGCGGGTCCACTCCTACGAGCAGTACTTC. The chain uses TRBV20-1 and TRBJ2-7; possible D gene TRBD2, 5 bases. Trimming removed 4 bases at V and 0 bases at J, with 13 bases between. This CDR3 is 14 amino acids long. In germline, CDR1 is DFQATT, CDR2 SNEGSKA (reference sequence).

This chain links TRBV7-6 with TRBJ2-2, with 8 bases lining up with TRBD2. After removal of 1 base from V and 7 bases from J, the junction contained 11 bases not matched to a gene. The CDR3 sequence is 17 residues long. Germline CDR1 and CDR2: SGHVS and FNYEAQ. CDR3 DNA sequence: TGTGCCAGCAGCTTAGACAGCGGGAGTAATTCGATCGGGGAGCTGTTTTTT. Its protein product is CASSLDSGSNSIGELFF.

This sequence joins TRBV7-9 and TRBJ1-2, with D tentatively TRBD1 (5 bases). The V gene lost 10 bases and the J gene lost 7 bases, with 10 bases spanning the gap. The CDR3 spans 10 residues. The germline gives CDR1 SEHNR, CDR2 FQNEAQ (reference sequence). The CDR3 is CATGAIGYTF. DNA for the CDR3: TGTGCCACCGGGGCGATTGGCTACACCTTC. The full variable domain, rest sourced from reference TRBV7-9 and TRBJ1-2, is DTGVSQNPRHKITKRGQNVTFRCDPISEHNRLYWYRQTLGQGPEFLTYFQNEAQLEKSRLLSDRFSAERPKGSFSTLEIQRTEQGDSAMYLCATGAIGYTFGSGTRLTVV.

The chain uses TRBV3-1 and TRBJ2-1; 10 positions agree with TRBD2. The germline V gene has CDR1 LGHDT and CDR2 YNNKEL (reference sequence). V lost 4 bases and J lost 9; bases outside the gene matches: 12. This CDR3 is built from 16 residues. The DNA for the CDR3 is TGTGCCAGCAGCCGTAGCCCAGCGGGAGGGCCGGGTGAGCAGTTCTTC. Its translation: CASSRSPAGGPGEQFF.

The chain couples TRBV7-9 to TRBJ2-7; tentatively, D is TRBD1 (7 bases). Trimming removed 7 bases at V and 4 bases at J, with 14 bases between. Looked up from germline, CDR1 is SEHNR and CDR2 is FQNEAQ (reference sequence). CDR3 size: 13 residues. In nucleotides, the CDR3 is TGTGCCAGCAAGCCGGCAGGGGGGTACGAGCAGTACTTC. This gives the protein CASKPAGGYEQYF.

This clonotype was observed a handful of times. The V and J genes are TRBV6-6 and TRBJ2-5; possible D gene TRBD1, 6 bases. Trimming pared 3 bases from V and 4 bases from J, leaving 12 bases between. From germline, CDR1 is MNHNY and CDR2 SVGAGI (reference sequence). The CDR3 contains 14 residues. CDR3 region: CASSYLGARETQYF. The CDR3, as DNA: TGTGCCAGCAGTTATTTGGGGGCACGAGAGACCCAGTACTTC.

The V and J genes are TRBV5-8 and TRBJ2-1; 8 bases match TRBD2. The CDR3 loop spans 15 amino acids. Germline CDR1 and CDR2: SGHTS and YDEGEE. V lost 2 bases and J lost 8; bases outside the gene matches: 9. The CDR3 region is CASSFPSGFWDEQFF. The CDR3 DNA reads TGTGCCAGCAGCTTCCCTAGCGGGTTTTGGGATGAGCAGTTCTTC.